This TCR beta chain was recovered during a study of T cell responses to AZD1222 COVID-19 vaccine. Overall study: Second-dose timings of about 4 or about 12 weeks were pooled.

Concerning this clone itself: Its specificity is not known.

Broader study findings: Among the donors, most were white British and more were female, and clonal diversity was possibly underestimated. Just a handful of people given AZD1222 tested seropositive at baseline.

Some clones are missing from TCRdb's copy, which holds only in-frame ones; the method was immunoSEQ multiplex PCR. The sample shows under 200,000 clones, 94% of them seen only once. V lost 8 bases and J 6 bases, leaving 13 bases between the germline ends. There are 12 residues in the CDR3. The chain uses TRBV12-3 or TRBV12-4 and TRBJ1-2; D might be TRBD1 (6 bases). The sequencing here drew on peripheral blood, taken on day 0 of AZD1222 vaccination. The sequence came from an adult in good health. CDR3 loop: CASWNRVDGYTF. Here the CDR3 DNA reads TGTGCCAGCTGGAACAGGGTCGATGGCTACACCTTC.